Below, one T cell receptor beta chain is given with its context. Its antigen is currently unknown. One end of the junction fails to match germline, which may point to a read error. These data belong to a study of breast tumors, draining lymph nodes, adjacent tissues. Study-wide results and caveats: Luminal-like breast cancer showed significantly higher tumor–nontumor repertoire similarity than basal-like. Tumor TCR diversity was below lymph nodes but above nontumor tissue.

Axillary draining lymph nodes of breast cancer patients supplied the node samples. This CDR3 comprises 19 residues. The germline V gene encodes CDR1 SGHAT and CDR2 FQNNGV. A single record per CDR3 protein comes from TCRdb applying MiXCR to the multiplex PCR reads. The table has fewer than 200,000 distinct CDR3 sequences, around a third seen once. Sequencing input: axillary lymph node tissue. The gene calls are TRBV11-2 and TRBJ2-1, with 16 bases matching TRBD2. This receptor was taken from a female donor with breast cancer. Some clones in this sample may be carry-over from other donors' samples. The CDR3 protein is CASSSRRGLAGGPGNEQSF. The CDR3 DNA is TGTGCCAGCAGCTCACGCCGGGGACTAGCGGGGGGGCCTGGGAATGAGCAGTCCTTC.